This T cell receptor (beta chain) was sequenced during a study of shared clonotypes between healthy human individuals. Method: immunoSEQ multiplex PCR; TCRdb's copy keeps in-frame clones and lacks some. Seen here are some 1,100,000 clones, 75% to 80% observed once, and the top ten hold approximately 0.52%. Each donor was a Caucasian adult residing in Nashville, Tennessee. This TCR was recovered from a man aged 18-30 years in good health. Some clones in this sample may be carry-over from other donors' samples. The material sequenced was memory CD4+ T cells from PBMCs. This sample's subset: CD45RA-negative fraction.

CDR3 residues: CASNPLVLDTQYF. CDR3 nucleotide sequence: TGTGCCAGCAACCCACTAGTTTTGGATACGCAGTATTTT. This sequence joins TRBV7-9 and TRBJ2-3, with D possibly TRBD2 on 5 matching bases. This CDR3 has 13 amino acids. V was clipped by 7 bases and J by 6 bases, with 14 bases between them. CDR1 and CDR2 from the germline V gene are SEHNR and FQNEAQ (reference sequence). Looking up the rest from reference TRBV7-9 and TRBJ2-3 gives the full variable domain: DTGVSQNPRHKITKRGQNVTFRCDPISEHNRLYWYRQTLGQGPEFLTYFQNEAQLEKSRLLSDRFSAERPKGSFSTLEIQRTEQGDSAMYLCASNPLVLDTQYFGPGTRLTVL.